The present T cell receptor beta chain was sequenced within a study of blood T cell repertoires in COVID-19. Whole-study context: The samples span acute and convalescent COVID-19 from the United States, Italy and Spain. Sample material is recorded as cDNA or gDNA derived from T cells, B-cell-depleted T cells, or PBMCs.

The CDR3 has 13 residues. Germline-derived CDR1 and CDR2 are SNHLY and FYNNEI. Deletions cut 3 bases from V and 2 bases from J, with 8 bases between. The table came from immunoSEQ multiplex PCR; TCRdb's copy has only in-frame clones and leaves some out. This repertoire shows roughly 250,000 clones, approximately 90% found once; its top ten account for under 0.95%. The chain couples TRBV2 to TRBJ2-7; TRBD1 is a possible D gene (5 bases). This clonotype was sampled from a man under 40 with acute or convalescent COVID-19. The sample was peripheral blood. The DNA for the CDR3 is TGTGCCAGCAGTGACAGGACAACCTACGAGCAGTACTTC. Amino acid sequence: CASSDRTTYEQYF.